A selection of T cell receptor beta chains follows, all from one sample in a study of blood T cell repertoires in COVID-19. Repertoires were generated with immunoSEQ multiplex PCR, while TCRdb's copy carries only in-frame clones and drops some. Of hundreds of thousands of clones detected, 83% appear once; the ten largest clones hold approximately 2.6%. Sequenced input: peripheral blood. Receptor source: a woman in her 70s with active or convalescent COVID-19. The CDR3 runs from the conserved cysteine through the conserved F or W. Each record gives: V gene, D gene, clone size, J gene, CDR3 protein, CDR3 DNA. D genes are given only for firm matches. Size tells how often a clone was seen (once, few, many) or the class of an expanded clone, and some rows leave it out.

>TRBV3-1/TRBV3-2|TRBD2|NA|TRBJ2-3
CASSQGSSGRTTQYF
TGTGCCAGCAGCCAAGGTTCGAGCGGGAGGACTACGCAGTATTTT
>TRBV6-2/TRBV6-3|NA|NA|TRBJ2-7
CASSSMTHPRAGINEQYF
TGTGCCAGCAGTTCAATGACCCACCCTCGGGCAGGGATAAACGAGCAGTACTTC
>TRBV11-2|NA|NA|TRBJ2-1
CASSLDLSREQFF
TGTGCCAGCAGCTTAGATCTATCTCGCGAGCAGTTCTTC
>TRBV7-2|TRBD2|NA|TRBJ2-1
CASQLAGGINEQFF
TGTGCCAGTCAACTAGCGGGGGGTATTAATGAGCAGTTCTTC
>TRBV28|NA|NA|TRBJ1-4
CASSRGNEKLFF
TGTGCCAGCAGTAGGGGAAATGAAAAACTGTTTTTT
>TRBV7-9|TRBD2|NA|TRBJ2-2
CASSPYWTSGIVTGELFF
TGTGCCAGCAGCCCCTACTGGACTAGCGGGATAGTCACCGGGGAGCTGTTTTTT
>TRBV9|TRBD2|few|TRBJ2-2
CASSVDTSGAGELFF
TGTGCCAGCAGCGTAGATACTAGCGGGGCCGGGGAGCTGTTTTTT
>TRBV11-2|TRBD2|NA|TRBJ2-1
CASSFGLADHNEQFF
TGTGCCAGCAGCTTTGGACTAGCGGACCACAATGAGCAGTTCTTC
>TRBV27|NA|NA|TRBJ2-1
CASTDTSSYNEQFF
TGTGCCAGCACGGACACAAGCTCCTACAATGAGCAGTTCTTC
>TRBV23-1|NA|NA|TRBJ1-2
CASSQLPRDNGYTF
TGCGCCAGCAGTCAATTACCCAGGGATAATGGCTACACCTTC
>TRBV5-6|TRBD1|NA|TRBJ1-1
CASSPRQGAAFF
TGTGCCAGCAGCCCGCGACAGGGGGCGGCTTTCTTT
>TRBV10-2|NA|once|TRBJ1-2
CASSEITGFNYGYTF
TGCGCCAGCAGTGAAATAACAGGTTTTAACTATGGCTACACCTTC
>TRBV18|NA|NA|TRBJ1-2
CASSPGASDGYTF
TGTGCCAGCTCACCGGGCGCATCCGATGGCTACACCTTC
>TRBV7-3|NA|NA|TRBJ1-1
CASSSLGAPNTEAFF
TGTGCCAGCAGCTCGTTGGGGGCCCCGAACACTGAAGCTTTCTTT
>TRBV21-1|NA|many|TRBJ2-7
CASSKGDRGSYEQYF
TGTGCCAGCAGCAAAGGGGATCGGGGCTCCTACGAGCAGTACTTC
>TRBV19|TRBD2|NA|TRBJ2-1
CASSTTSGVYNEQFF
TGTGCCAGTAGTACCACTAGCGGGGTTTACAATGAGCAGTTCTTC
>TRBV6-2/TRBV6-3|NA|NA|TRBJ2-5
CASSSRRAPQETQYF
TGTGCCAGCAGTTCTCGGAGGGCCCCCCAAGAGACCCAGTACTTC
>TRBV3-1/TRBV3-2|TRBD1|NA|TRBJ1-2
CASSPGQGYYGYTF
TGTGCCAGCAGTCCGGGACAGGGGTACTATGGCTACACCTTC
>TRBV7-9|TRBD1|NA|TRBJ1-5
CASSKWDRFNQPQHF
TGTGCCAGCAGTAAATGGGACAGGTTCAATCAGCCCCAGCATTTT
>TRBV7-9|TRBD2|NA|TRBJ2-1
CASSPKGTSVDEQFF
TGTGCCAGCAGCCCAAAAGGGACTAGCGTTGATGAGCAGTTCTTC
>TRBV30|NA|NA|TRBJ1-3
CAWTQSRGNTIYF
TGTGCCTGGACCCAGAGCAGGGGAAACACCATATATTTT
>TRBV7-9|TRBD1|NA|TRBJ1-1
CASSLRQGIAEAFF
TGTGCCAGCAGCTTACGACAGGGGATAGCTGAAGCTTTCTTT
>TRBV4-2|TRBD2|NA|TRBJ2-7
CASSQEGAGPYEQYF
TGTGCCAGCAGCCAAGAAGGAGCGGGACCCTACGAGCAGTACTTC
>TRBV19|NA|NA|TRBJ1-1
CASSPEGRFEAFF
TGTGCCAGTAGTCCGGAGGGTCGATTTGAAGCTTTCTTT
>TRBV28|NA|once|TRBJ1-1
CASSAAGGGNTEAFF
TGTGCCAGCAGCGCCGCGGGGGGGGGTAACACTGAAGCTTTCTTT
>TRBV3-1/TRBV3-2|NA|NA|TRBJ1-4
CASSLRGGSKLFF
TGTGCCAGCAGCCTAAGAGGAGGGTCAAAACTGTTTTTT
>TRBV6-1|NA|NA|TRBJ1-5
CASSEAAVYSNQPQHF
TGTGCCAGCAGTGAAGCGGCAGTATATAGCAATCAGCCCCAGCATTTT
>TRBV6-5|NA|NA|TRBJ2-7
CASRGTAPHEQYF
TGTGCCAGCCGCGGGACAGCTCCCCACGAGCAGTACTTC
>TRBV5-1|NA|once|TRBJ1-5
CASSLAPTGNSNQPQHF
TGCGCCAGCAGCTTGGCCCCGACAGGAAATAGCAATCAGCCCCAGCATTTT
>TRBV7-8|NA|NA|TRBJ2-7
CASSLVVQASYEQYF
TGTGCCAGCAGCTTAGTGGTTCAGGCCTCCTACGAGCAGTACTTC
>TRBV7-9|NA|NA|TRBJ2-7
CASSSSSREYEQYF
TGTGCCAGCAGCTCGAGTTCCCGGGAATACGAGCAGTACTTC
>TRBV14|TRBD2|NA|TRBJ2-7
CASSRMGGSYEQYF
TGTGCCAGCAGCCGGATGGGAGGGTCCTACGAGCAGTACTTC
>TRBV18|NA|few|TRBJ2-5
CASSEGGEETQYF
TGTGCCAGCTCAGAAGGGGGAGAAGAGACCCAGTACTTC
>TRBV6-5|TRBD1|NA|TRBJ1-1
CASSFNTGTGDTEAFF
TGTGCCAGCAGTTTCAATACCGGGACAGGTGACACTGAAGCTTTCTTT
>TRBV9|NA|NA|TRBJ2-3
CASSPVSGADTQYF
TGTGCCAGCAGCCCAGTGTCAGGGGCAGATACGCAGTATTTT
>TRBV7-2|NA|NA|TRBJ1-4
CASSLGPLTNEKLFF
TGTGCCAGCAGCTTAGGGCCCCTAACTAATGAAAAACTGTTTTTT
>TRBV3-1/TRBV3-2|TRBD2|few|TRBJ2-7
CASSRPTSGGPSSYEQYF
TGTGCCAGCAGCCGTCCAACTAGCGGGGGCCCTAGCTCCTACGAGCAGTACTTC
>TRBV7-9|NA|NA|TRBJ1-1
CASSLGENTEAFF
TGTGCCAGCAGCTTAGGCGAGAACACTGAAGCTTTCTTT
>TRBV19|NA|few|TRBJ1-2
CASSAHNYGYTF
TGTGCCAGTAGTGCACATAACTATGGCTACACCTTC
>TRBV6-5|TRBD1|once|TRBJ1-4
CASRLLQGGNEKLFF
TGTGCCAGCAGATTGTTACAGGGGGGCAATGAAAAACTGTTTTTT
>TRBV6-5|TRBD1|NA|TRBJ1-1
CASTKTGTNEAFF
TGTGCCAGCACCAAGACAGGGACAAATGAAGCTTTCTTT
>TRBV10-1|TRBD2|NA|TRBJ2-1
CASPEGLAGGKAYNEQFF
TGCGCCAGCCCGGAGGGGCTAGCGGGGGGGAAGGCCTACAATGAGCAGTTCTTC
>TRBV5-6|TRBD2|NA|TRBJ2-7
CASSQGTSGFLEQYF
TGTGCCAGCAGCCAAGGGACTAGCGGGTTCCTCGAGCAGTACTTC
>TRBV10-3|NA|NA|TRBJ1-5
CAIDLESPCAQHF
TGTGCCATCGACTTAGAGTCCCCCTGTGCCCAGCATTTT
>TRBV7-2|NA|few|TRBJ1-3
CASSLMTGSTIYF
TGTGCCAGCAGCTTAATGACGGGATCCACCATATATTTT
>TRBV10-3|NA|NA|TRBJ1-5
CAISPGQKPSGQPQHF
TGTGCCATCAGTCCTGGACAAAAGCCGAGTGGTCAGCCCCAGCATTTT
>TRBV6-5|TRBD2|NA|TRBJ2-1
CASPPGLELHNEQFF
TGTGCCAGCCCCCCGGGACTAGAGTTGCACAATGAGCAGTTCTTC
>TRBV19|NA|NA|TRBJ2-3
CASSMEPRDTQYF
TGTGCCAGTAGTATGGAGCCCCGAGATACGCAGTATTTT
>TRBV30|NA|many|TRBJ1-5
CAWSVRDGQPQHF
TGTGCCTGGAGTGTACGGGATGGTCAGCCCCAGCATTTT
>TRBV28|TRBD2|NA|TRBJ2-2
CASSPTSGSSNTGELFF
TGTGCCAGCAGCCCGACTAGCGGGAGTTCTAACACCGGGGAGCTGTTTTTT
>TRBV7-7|TRBD2|NA|TRBJ2-1
CASSLGSSGAYNEQFF
TGTGCTAGCAGCTTAGGGTCTAGCGGTGCCTACAATGAGCAGTTCTTC
>TRBV9|NA|NA|TRBJ1-4
CASSVAGTGANEKLFF
TGTGCCAGCAGCGTAGCCGGGACTGGAGCTAATGAAAAACTGTTTTTT
>TRBV3-1/TRBV3-2|NA|NA|TRBJ1-1
CASSQEGRTEAFF
TGTGCCAGCAGCCAAGAAGGGAGGACTGAAGCTTTCTTT
>TRBV3-1/TRBV3-2|NA|NA|TRBJ1-2
CASSQGPYGYTF
TGTGCCAGCAGCCAAGGGCCATATGGCTACACCTTC
>TRBV29-1|TRBD2|NA|TRBJ2-3
CSDILAETDTQYF
TGCAGCGATATTCTAGCGGAGACAGATACGCAGTATTTT
>TRBV5-8|NA|NA|TRBJ2-1
CASSVGSSGYNEQFF
TGTGCCAGCAGCGTAGGTAGCTCCGGGTACAATGAGCAGTTCTTC
>TRBV5-1|TRBD2|few|TRBJ2-5
CASSLGILAGGEETQYF
TGCGCCAGCAGCTTGGGAATCTTAGCGGGGGGCGAAGAGACCCAGTACTTC
>TRBV28|NA|NA|TRBJ1-2
CASSRVASGDYGYTF
TGTGCCAGTTCCCGGGTAGCTTCTGGCGACTATGGCTACACCTTC
>TRBV4-2|NA|once|TRBJ2-4
CASSRQSDGSVNIQYF
TGTGCCAGCAGCCGGCAGTCCGACGGGTCAGTAAACATTCAGTACTTC
>TRBV6-5|TRBD1|NA|TRBJ1-2
CASTSGTGLNYGYTF
TGTGCCAGCACCTCAGGGACAGGCCTAAACTATGGCTACACCTTC